The 25 T cell receptor beta chains below all came from one sample that was sequenced in a study of patients and donors after allogeneic stem cell transplantation. TCRdb reanalysed the RT-PCR reads using MiXCR and keeps one entry per CDR3 protein. Here the sample spans about a million distinct CDR3 sequences, roughly 17% being singletons. Sample: blood, either unsorted or a sorted T cell fraction (not recorded which). The receptors stem from a human donor who was either an allogeneic HSCT recipient or a stem cell or donor lymphocyte infusion donor (not recorded which). It is not recorded whose cells these are; they may come from a transplant donor.

This clonotype was observed a few times. This chain uses TRBV5-1 with TRBJ1-3, with D hard to call. Trimming removed 4 bases at V and 0 bases at J, with 11 bases between. Germline lookup yields CDR1 SGHRS and CDR2 YFSETQ. The CDR3 runs to 15 residues. The CDR3 protein is CASSTGRGSGNTIYF. The DNA of the CDR3 is TGCGCCAGCAGCACGGGTAGAGGCTCTGGAAACACCATATATTTT.

This clonotype was observed a handful of times. V gene TRBV4-3 combines with J gene TRBJ1-3; D uncertain. Trimming took off 0 bases at V and 2 bases at J, with 8 bases between the two ends. Germline values: CDR1 LGHNA, CDR2 YSLEER. The CDR3 totals 15 residues. Here the CDR3 DNA reads TGCGCCAGCAGCCAAGATGGGATGGCTGGAAACACCATATATTTT. It translates to CASSQDGMAGNTIYF.

This clonotype was picked up a small number of times. V gene TRBV3-1 combines with J gene TRBJ2-2; 7 bases agree with TRBD1. Germline trimming cut 4 bases from V and 7 bases from J; bases unmatched to any gene: 6. The CDR3 sequence is 14 residues long. Germline CDR1 reads LGHDT; CDR2 reads YNNKEL (reference sequence). The CDR3 nucleotides read TGTGCCAGCAGCCTCAGACAGGGTGGCGGGGAGCTGTTTTTT. This codes for CASSLRQGGGELFF.

The chain recombines TRBV7-3 with TRBJ1-1; D perhaps matches TRBD1 (6 bases). The CDR3 consists of 16 residues. Looked up from germline, CDR1 is SGHTA and CDR2 is FQGTGA. V shed 6 bases and J shed 3 bases, with 20 bases lying between them. CDR3 nucleotides: TGTGCCAGCAGTTCGATACCGGGACACCAGTACACTGAAGCTTTCTTT. It translates to CASSSIPGHQYTEAFF.

This clonotype has just a few counts. This chain uses TRBV12-3 or TRBV12-4 with TRBJ1-2, with 9 positions matching TRBD1. The CDR3 is 15 residues long. V lost 2 bases, J lost 5 bases, and 6 bases stayed unmatched. CDR3 protein: CASSLRGQGAYGYTF. The CDR3, as DNA: TGTGCCAGCAGTTTAAGGGGACAGGGAGCGTATGGCTACACCTTC.

The V gene is TRBV29-1, the J gene TRBJ2-3; TRBD2 agrees at 9 bases. The CDR3 is 15 amino acids. Germline CDR1 and CDR2: SQVTM and ANQGSEA. The V and J ends lost 7 bases and 1 base, in that order; junction bases with no gene match: 9. The CDR3 region is CSAAGGGGGTDTQYF. In DNA, the CDR3 is TGCAGCGCCGCCGGGGGCGGGGGGGGCACAGATACGCAGTATTTT.

This clonotype was counted a few times. The rearrangement links TRBV5-1 to TRBJ2-1, with 7 nucleotides matching TRBD2. The length of the CDR3 is 15 residues. Trimming took 0 bases from V and 8 from J; bases not matched to a gene: 8. Germline assignment: CDR1 SGHRS and CDR2 YFSETQ. The CDR3 region is CASSLGGRARDEQFF. The CDR3 DNA is TGCGCCAGCAGCTTGGGTGGGAGGGCCAGGGATGAGCAGTTCTTC.

This clonotype has a handful of counts. The rearrangement uses TRBV12-3 or TRBV12-4 and TRBJ1-6; the D gene is possibly TRBD1 (6 bases). The V gene lost 4 bases and the J gene lost 7 bases, with 8 bases spanning the gap. This CDR3 spans 13 amino acids. The CDR3 protein is CASSYTGNSPLHF. CDR3 in DNA: TGTGCCAGCAGTTACACAGGGAATTCACCCCTCCACTTT.

The table lists this clonotype with a few counts. The chain links TRBV3-1 to TRBJ2-7; 9 nucleotides line up with TRBD2. Trimming cost V 1 base and J 5 bases; bases outside gene matches: 3. Looked up from germline, CDR1 is LGHDT and CDR2 is YNNKEL (reference sequence). The CDR3 runs 14 residues. Here the CDR3 DNA reads TGTGCCAGCAGCCAAGCTAGCGGGAACCACGAGCAGTACTTC. Its protein is CASSQASGNHEQYF.

This chain joins TRBV12-3 or TRBV12-4 and TRBJ2-3, with TRBD2 matching over 9 bases. CDR3 length: 16 residues. J was trimmed by 4 bases and V by 3 bases; bases with no gene match: 8. This CDR3 reads CASSFPGSGSPDTQYF. The CDR3 DNA reads as TGTGCCAGCAGTTTCCCGGGTAGCGGGAGCCCAGATACGCAGTATTTT.

This clonotype was detected only a few times. The chain carries TRBV7-6 and TRBJ2-1, with 9 bases matching TRBD2. Germline CDR1 reads SGHVS; CDR2 reads FNYEAQ. The CDR3 length is 18 residues. The V gene end was trimmed by 5 bases and the J gene end by 7 bases; junction bases not matched to a gene: 18. The CDR3 loop reads CASSPLDGGVAGDNEQFF. The CDR3, as DNA: TGTGCCAGCAGCCCCCTGGACGGAGGGGTAGCGGGAGATAATGAGCAGTTCTTC.

The chain recombines TRBV6-2 or TRBV6-3 with TRBJ2-4, with D unresolved. The CDR3 runs to 13 residues. CDR1 and CDR2 from the germline V gene are MNHEY and SVGEGT. V was trimmed by 0 bases and J by 7 bases, leaving 7 bases between them. The CDR3 DNA reads as TGTGCCAGCAGTTACTCGACGGCGAACATTCAGTACTTC. Amino acid sequence: CASSYSTANIQYF.

This clonotype was recorded a few times. The CDR3 nucleotides are TGCGCCAGCAGCCAAGTATTCGCTAGCTCAGATACGCAGTATTTT. Translated, it gives CASSQVFASSDTQYF. This chain connects TRBV4-1 to TRBJ2-3; perhaps TRBD2 as D (5 bases). Trimming left V 1 base short and J 4 bases short, with 12 bases between. The V gene's germline CDR1 is MGHRA and CDR2 YSYEKL. The CDR3 sequence is 15 residues long.

This clonotype was detected only a few times. The chain couples TRBV12-3 or TRBV12-4 to TRBJ1-2; unclear D gene. Trimming stripped 3 bases from V and 8 bases from J, with 4 bases between. The CDR3 loop spans 10 amino acids. The CDR3 loop reads CASSFPGYTF. For the CDR3, the DNA is TGTGCCAGCAGTTTTCCCGGCTACACCTTC.

The V call is TRBV20-1, the J call TRBJ2-7; 11 bases agree with TRBD1. The CDR3 loop spans 14 amino acids. V dropped 4 bases and J dropped 4; count of bases not matched to a gene: 6. Germline V gives CDR1 DFQATT, CDR2 SNEGSKA (reference sequence). As DNA, the CDR3 is TGCAGTGCTAATTCCGGGACAGGGGGTTACGAGCAGTACTTC. This encodes CSANSGTGGYEQYF.

This chain connects TRBV9 to TRBJ2-5; possibly TRBD2 for D (5 bases). The V gene's germline CDR1 is SGDLS and CDR2 YYNGEE. V was cut by 0 bases and J by 5 bases, with 11 bases left in between. There are 14 residues in the CDR3. The CDR3 is CASSVAGLWETQYF. In DNA form, the CDR3 reads TGTGCCAGCAGCGTAGCGGGGTTGTGGGAGACCCAGTACTTC.

The chain couples TRBV6-5 to TRBJ2-7; 7 bases align to TRBD1. Trimming removed 0 bases from V and 2 bases from J; junction bases left unmatched: 4. CDR1 is MNHEY, CDR2 SVGAGI, per germline. The CDR3 extends over 15 amino acids. The CDR3 loop is CASSYSTTGPYEQYF. CDR3 DNA sequence: TGTGCCAGCAGTTACTCGACGACAGGGCCCTACGAGCAGTACTTC.

A few counts support this clonotype. The chain carries TRBV7-9 and TRBJ1-1; no definite D call. V was shortened by 3 bases and J by 7 bases, with 12 bases between the two germline ends. Germline V gene lookup returns CDR1 SEHNR and CDR2 FQNEAQ (reference sequence). The CDR3 contains 13 residues. The CDR3 loop is CASSLDGDREAFF. In DNA, the CDR3 is TGTGCCAGCAGCTTGGACGGAGACCGTGAAGCTTTCTTT.

The genes are TRBV2 and TRBJ2-7; 7 bases map to TRBD1. The V segment lost 8 bases and the J segment 6 bases; nucleotides outside the gene matches: 13. The CDR3 has 14 residues. CDR1 SNHLY and CDR2 FYNNEI come from the germline V gene. CDR3 DNA: TGTGCCAGCTTGACGGCAGCAGGGGGTGGCGAGCAGTACTTC. Its translation: CASLTAAGGGEQYF.

There are a few counts of this clonotype. The rearrangement joins TRBV27 to TRBJ2-7; D gene uncertain. The length of the CDR3 is 14 residues. Germline V lookup: CDR1 MNHEY, CDR2 SMNVEV (reference sequence). V was cut by 6 bases and J by 2 bases, with 14 bases left in between. CDR3 sequence reads: CASRASSGAYEQYF. In DNA, the CDR3 is TGTGCCAGCAGGGCGTCTAGTGGCGCCTACGAGCAGTACTTC.

This clonotype has just one count. V is TRBV18 and J is TRBJ2-3, with TRBD1 as a possible D gene (6 bases). The CDR3 consists of 14 residues. CDR1 and CDR2 (germline): KGHSH, LQKENI. Trimming removed 11 bases at V and 0 bases at J, with 15 bases between. The CDR3 coding sequence is TGTGCCTCTGGGGGCACCCCGAGCACAGATACGCAGTATTTT. The encoded protein is CASGGTPSTDTQYF.

This clonotype was seen a few times. This chain links TRBV24-1 with TRBJ2-7; no reliable D call. Germline V gene sequence: CDR1 KGHDR, CDR2 SFDVKD. CDR3 size: 13 residues. V lost 4 bases to trimming and J lost 1 base, with 7 bases between them. This CDR3 reads CATSDANSYEQYF. The CDR3 nucleotides read TGTGCCACCAGTGACGCAAATTCCTACGAGCAGTACTTC.

This clonotype occurred a few times. This chain links TRBV12-5 with TRBJ1-2; tentative D call: TRBD1 (5 bases). Germline values: CDR1 LGHNT, CDR2 FRNRAP. V was trimmed by 5 bases and J by 6 bases, leaving 13 bases between them. This CDR3 spans 13 amino acids. The CDR3 bases are TGTGCTAGTGGTCCCGGGACGGAGGATGGCTACACCTTC. The encoded protein is CASGPGTEDGYTF.

This clonotype appeared a single time. The chain couples TRBV9 to TRBJ2-3, with 8 bases lining up with TRBD2. V was clipped by 2 bases and J by 3 bases; unmatched bases: 5. The CDR3 has 15 residues. CDR1 is SGDLS and CDR2 is YYNGEE in the germline V gene. CDR3 DNA: TGTGCCAGCAGCGTGCGGGGGGATGCAACAGATACGCAGTATTTT. Amino acid sequence: CASSVRGDATDTQYF.

This clonotype was picked up a small number of times. The rearrangement joins TRBV6-4 to TRBJ1-6, with D maybe TRBD1 (5 bases). CDR1 and CDR2 from the germline V gene are MRHNA and SNTAGT. The CDR3 extends over 18 amino acids. Trimming pared 1 base from V and 0 bases from J, leaving 13 bases between. The CDR3 nucleotides read TGTGCCAGCAGTGACTTCCCTCAGGGCGACTCCTATAATTCACCCCTCCACTTT. Protein sequence: CASSDFPQGDSYNSPLHF.